These T cell receptor beta chains were read from a single sample in a study of control samples from healthy donors and cancer patients. Repertoires were generated with immunoSEQ multiplex PCR, while TCRdb's copy carries only in-frame clones and drops some. The data show 200,000 to 250,000 clones, around 94% seen once. Sequenced material: blood. Receptors originate from a man aged 50 or older in good health. Both conserved end residues are part of each CDR3. The D gene is left open where the match is weak. Only part of the rows carry a size: once, few, many, or a class if the clone is expanded.

clone size: -; V gene: TRBV6-5; J gene: TRBJ2-5; D gene: TRBD2; CDR3 protein: CASTGQRGETQYF; CDR3 DNA: TGTGCCAGCACCGGACAGCGGGGGGAGACCCAGTACTTC
clone size: -; V gene: TRBV28; J gene: TRBJ1-5; D gene: -; CDR3 protein: CASSFYSTGIQPQHF; CDR3 DNA: TGTGCCAGCAGTTTTTATTCGACAGGTATTCAGCCCCAGCATTTT
clone size: -; V gene: TRBV11-2; J gene: TRBJ1-2; D gene: TRBD1; CDR3 protein: CASSSTGDLNGYTF; CDR3 DNA: TGTGCCAGCAGCTCGACAGGGGATTTGAATGGCTACACCTTC
clone size: -; V gene: TRBV11-2; J gene: TRBJ2-3; D gene: -; CDR3 protein: CASSLPGADTQYF; CDR3 DNA: TGTGCCAGCAGCTTACCGGGGGCCGATACGCAGTATTTT
clone size: -; V gene: TRBV27; J gene: TRBJ2-2; D gene: TRBD2; CDR3 protein: CATQRGAGELFF; CDR3 DNA: TGTGCCACCCAGCGGGGGGCTGGGGAGCTGTTTTTT
clone size: -; V gene: TRBV29-1; J gene: TRBJ1-2; D gene: -; CDR3 protein: CSVGGGRVEKDGYTF; CDR3 DNA: TGCAGCGTTGGGGGGGGCAGGGTCGAGAAAGATGGCTACACCTTC
clone size: -; V gene: TRBV5-1; J gene: TRBJ2-5; D gene: -; CDR3 protein: CASSLEGDETQYF; CDR3 DNA: TGCGCCAGCAGCTTAGAGGGAGATGAGACCCAGTACTTC
clone size: -; V gene: TRBV5-1; J gene: TRBJ1-1; D gene: -; CDR3 protein: CASSGSGGTEAFF; CDR3 DNA: TGCGCCAGCAGCGGATCAGGAGGGACTGAAGCTTTCTTT
clone size: -; V gene: TRBV7-8; J gene: TRBJ1-1; D gene: -; CDR3 protein: CASSLGTFEAFF; CDR3 DNA: TGTGCCAGCAGCTTGGGGACATTCGAAGCTTTCTTT
clone size: -; V gene: TRBV27; J gene: TRBJ1-5; D gene: -; CDR3 protein: CASSSGLLNQPQHF; CDR3 DNA: TGTGCCAGCAGTTCCGGGCTGCTCAATCAGCCCCAGCATTTT
clone size: -; V gene: TRBV27; J gene: TRBJ2-2; D gene: -; CDR3 protein: CASSFFLGTSTGELFF; CDR3 DNA: TGTGCCAGCAGTTTTTTTCTAGGGACTTCCACCGGGGAGCTGTTTTTT
clone size: -; V gene: TRBV5-1; J gene: TRBJ2-3; D gene: -; CDR3 protein: CASSLAFQGSTDTQYF; CDR3 DNA: TGCGCCAGCAGCTTGGCTTTCCAGGGGAGCACAGATACGCAGTATTTT
clone size: once; V gene: TRBV5-4; J gene: TRBJ2-2; D gene: -; CDR3 protein: CASSLDLGTGELFF; CDR3 DNA: TGTGCCAGCAGCTTGGACTTAGGCACCGGGGAGCTGTTTTTT
clone size: -; V gene: TRBV6-6; J gene: TRBJ1-3; D gene: -; CDR3 protein: CASSYQPGSGNTIYF; CDR3 DNA: TGTGCCAGCAGTTACCAACCGGGCAGTGGAAACACCATATATTTT
clone size: -; V gene: TRBV5-1; J gene: TRBJ2-3; D gene: -; CDR3 protein: CASSSRGRTESDTQYF; CDR3 DNA: TGCGCCAGCAGCTCCAGGGGACGTACAGAGTCAGATACGCAGTATTTT
clone size: -; V gene: TRBV3-1/TRBV3-2; J gene: TRBJ1-2; D gene: -; CDR3 protein: CASSPGNGYTF; CDR3 DNA: TGTGCCAGCAGCCCCGGTAATGGCTACACCTTC
clone size: -; V gene: TRBV11-2; J gene: TRBJ1-2; D gene: TRBD1; CDR3 protein: CASSPRDRGTSGYTF; CDR3 DNA: TGTGCCAGCAGCCCCCGGGACAGGGGGACCTCTGGCTACACCTTC
clone size: -; V gene: TRBV5-1; J gene: TRBJ2-3; D gene: -; CDR3 protein: CASSLVTDTQYF; CDR3 DNA: TGCGCCAGCAGCTTGGTAACAGATACGCAGTATTTT
clone size: once; V gene: TRBV28; J gene: TRBJ1-5; D gene: -; CDR3 protein: CASRPRPVLNQPQHF; CDR3 DNA: TGTGCCAGCAGGCCCCGTCCCGTTCTCAATCAGCCCCAGCATTTT
clone size: -; V gene: TRBV5-8; J gene: TRBJ2-6; D gene: -; CDR3 protein: CASSLLGYGANVLTF; CDR3 DNA: TGTGCCAGCAGCTTGCTAGGCTATGGGGCCAACGTCCTGACTTTC
clone size: -; V gene: TRBV5-1; J gene: TRBJ1-2; D gene: -; CDR3 protein: CASSLAETGPKYGYTF; CDR3 DNA: TGCGCCAGCAGCTTGGCCGAGACAGGTCCCAAGTATGGCTACACCTTC
clone size: -; V gene: TRBV18; J gene: TRBJ2-3; D gene: -; CDR3 protein: CASSPPSYTDTQYF; CDR3 DNA: TGTGCCAGCTCACCACCGAGCTATACAGATACGCAGTATTTT
clone size: -; V gene: TRBV6-6; J gene: TRBJ2-7; D gene: -; CDR3 protein: CASSLQVPAPEQYF; CDR3 DNA: TGTGCCAGCAGCCTCCAGGTGCCAGCTCCCGAGCAGTACTTC
clone size: -; V gene: TRBV7-2; J gene: TRBJ1-1; D gene: -; CDR3 protein: CASSPWSAGRAFF; CDR3 DNA: TGTGCCAGCAGCCCCTGGAGTGCGGGGAGGGCTTTCTTT
clone size: -; V gene: TRBV11-3; J gene: TRBJ2-2; D gene: -; CDR3 protein: CASSLGVSPNTGELFF; CDR3 DNA: TGTGCCAGCAGCTTAGGGGTCAGCCCGAACACCGGGGAGCTGTTTTTT
clone size: -; V gene: TRBV21-1; J gene: TRBJ1-5; D gene: -; CDR3 protein: CASSKDRQGGQPQHF; CDR3 DNA: TGTGCCAGCAGCAAAGACCGACAGGGCGGTCAGCCCCAGCATTTT
clone size: -; V gene: TRBV5-1; J gene: TRBJ2-7; D gene: -; CDR3 protein: CASSLAPGQSYEQYF; CDR3 DNA: TGCGCCAGCAGCCTGGCGCCAGGACAGTCCTACGAGCAGTACTTC
clone size: few; V gene: TRBV3-1/TRBV3-2; J gene: TRBJ1-1; D gene: -; CDR3 protein: CASSARVSQGFRTEAFF; CDR3 DNA: TGTGCCAGCAGCGCGAGAGTCTCCCAGGGGTTCAGGACTGAAGCTTTCTTT
clone size: -; V gene: TRBV5-1; J gene: TRBJ2-1; D gene: TRBD2; CDR3 protein: CASSFSGGAANEQFF; CDR3 DNA: TGCGCCAGCAGCTTCAGCGGGGGGGCGGCCAATGAGCAGTTCTTC
clone size: -; V gene: TRBV18; J gene: TRBJ1-4; D gene: -; CDR3 protein: CASSLNSRDGEKLFF; CDR3 DNA: TGTGCCAGCTCACTCAACAGCCGGGACGGTGAAAAACTGTTTTTT
clone size: -; V gene: TRBV5-1; J gene: TRBJ2-3; D gene: TRBD2; CDR3 protein: CASSESGGDTQYF; CDR3 DNA: TGCGCCAGCAGTGAGAGCGGGGGAGATACGCAGTATTTT
clone size: once; V gene: TRBV7-6; J gene: TRBJ1-1; D gene: -; CDR3 protein: CASSLSGAGGMNTEAFF; CDR3 DNA: TGTGCCAGCAGCTTAAGCGGGGCTGGAGGGATGAACACTGAAGCTTTCTTT
clone size: -; V gene: TRBV24-1; J gene: TRBJ2-1; D gene: TRBD1; CDR3 protein: CATSENRGLNEQFF; CDR3 DNA: TGTGCCACCAGTGAGAACAGGGGGCTTAATGAGCAGTTCTTC
clone size: -; V gene: TRBV29-1; J gene: TRBJ1-1; D gene: -; CDR3 protein: CSGRGTEAFF; CDR3 DNA: TGCAGCGGGCGGGGCACTGAAGCTTTCTTT
clone size: -; V gene: TRBV5-4; J gene: TRBJ1-1; D gene: -; CDR3 protein: CASSLGSLANTEAFF; CDR3 DNA: TGTGCCAGCAGCCTGGGGTCTCTAGCGAACACTGAAGCTTTCTTT
clone size: -; V gene: TRBV29-1; J gene: TRBJ1-2; D gene: TRBD1; CDR3 protein: CSVAGTEGGYTF; CDR3 DNA: TGCAGCGTAGCTGGGACAGAGGGTGGCTACACCTTC
clone size: -; V gene: TRBV6-6; J gene: TRBJ2-3; D gene: TRBD2; CDR3 protein: CASSRGTSGFSGDTQYF; CDR3 DNA: TGTGCCAGCAGTCGCGGGACTAGCGGCTTCTCCGGCGATACGCAGTATTTT
clone size: -; V gene: TRBV4-3; J gene: TRBJ2-7; D gene: TRBD1; CDR3 protein: CASSQDRGQGYEQYF; CDR3 DNA: TGCGCCAGCAGCCAAGATCGAGGACAGGGCTACGAGCAGTACTTC
clone size: -; V gene: TRBV6-5; J gene: TRBJ2-1; D gene: -; CDR3 protein: CASRFSRGSYNEQFF; CDR3 DNA: TGTGCCAGCAGATTCTCTCGCGGATCGTACAATGAGCAGTTCTTC
clone size: -; V gene: TRBV30; J gene: TRBJ1-2; D gene: TRBD1; CDR3 protein: CAWTGGRGYGYTF; CDR3 DNA: TGTGCCTGGACAGGGGGCAGGGGCTATGGCTACACCTTC
clone size: -; V gene: TRBV9; J gene: TRBJ1-1; D gene: -; CDR3 protein: CASSPRQGESTEAFF; CDR3 DNA: TGTGCCAGCAGCCCCCGCCAGGGCGAGAGCACTGAAGCTTTCTTT
clone size: many; V gene: TRBV5-4; J gene: TRBJ2-7; D gene: -; CDR3 protein: CASSYGDLSGEQYF; CDR3 DNA: TGTGCCAGCAGCTACGGGGACCTCTCGGGCGAGCAGTACTTC
clone size: -; V gene: TRBV19; J gene: TRBJ1-2; D gene: TRBD1; CDR3 protein: CASSTETGALSYTF; CDR3 DNA: TGTGCCAGTAGTACCGAGACAGGGGCCTTAAGCTACACCTTC
clone size: once; V gene: TRBV29-1; J gene: TRBJ1-1; D gene: TRBD1; CDR3 protein: CSVQGGPLNTEAFF; CDR3 DNA: TGCAGCGTACAGGGGGGACCTTTGAACACTGAAGCTTTCTTT
clone size: -; V gene: TRBV2; J gene: TRBJ1-4; D gene: -; CDR3 protein: CASSEGRLNEKLFF; CDR3 DNA: TGTGCCAGCAGTGAGGGGCGGCTTAATGAAAAACTGTTTTTT
clone size: -; V gene: TRBV6-5; J gene: TRBJ1-5; D gene: -; CDR3 protein: CASRRDTRSNQPQHF; CDR3 DNA: TGTGCCAGCAGACGGGACACTAGGAGCAATCAGCCCCAGCATTTT
clone size: few; V gene: TRBV5-1; J gene: TRBJ2-6; D gene: TRBD2; CDR3 protein: CASSLRRGDSGANVLTF; CDR3 DNA: TGCGCCAGCAGTCTTCGGCGGGGGGACTCTGGGGCCAACGTCCTGACTTTC
clone size: -; V gene: TRBV5-6; J gene: TRBJ2-5; D gene: TRBD2; CDR3 protein: CASSGDYAGSETQYF; CDR3 DNA: TGTGCCAGCAGCGGGGACTATGCAGGATCAGAGACCCAGTACTTC
clone size: -; V gene: TRBV28; J gene: TRBJ1-2; D gene: -; CDR3 protein: CASSSPPARNYGYTF; CDR3 DNA: TGTGCCAGCAGTTCCCCGCCGGCCCGAAACTATGGCTACACCTTC
clone size: -; V gene: TRBV9; J gene: TRBJ1-1; D gene: -; CDR3 protein: CASSVQGETEAFF; CDR3 DNA: TGTGCCAGCAGCGTTCAGGGAGAAACTGAAGCTTTCTTT
clone size: -; V gene: TRBV2; J gene: TRBJ2-5; D gene: -; CDR3 protein: CASSEGGEYQETQYF; CDR3 DNA: TGTGCCAGCAGTGAAGGGGGAGAATACCAAGAGACCCAGTACTTC
clone size: -; V gene: TRBV6-6; J gene: TRBJ1-1; D gene: TRBD1; CDR3 protein: CASRTGQGGTEAFF; CDR3 DNA: TGTGCCAGCAGAACCGGACAGGGCGGCACTGAAGCTTTCTTT
clone size: -; V gene: TRBV2; J gene: TRBJ1-1; D gene: TRBD1; CDR3 protein: CASSDRGGDTEAFF; CDR3 DNA: TGTGCCAGCAGTGACAGGGGGGGGGACACTGAAGCTTTCTTT
clone size: -; V gene: TRBV9; J gene: TRBJ1-1; D gene: -; CDR3 protein: CASSVGGMNTEAFF; CDR3 DNA: TGTGCCAGCAGCGTAGGAGGAATGAACACTGAAGCTTTCTTT
clone size: -; V gene: TRBV12-1; J gene: TRBJ1-6; D gene: -; CDR3 protein: CASSRGSSYNSPLHF; CDR3 DNA: TGTGCCAGCAGCAGGGGGAGCTCCTATAATTCACCCCTCCACTTT